A single sample is the source of the 11 T cell receptor beta chains below, sequenced in a study of OX40 agonist ivuxolimab in advanced cancers. TCRdb's copy holds only in-frame clones and misses some; the assay was immunoSEQ multiplex PCR. Among around 48,000 clones listed, 75% to 80% were seen once. The starting material was CD4+ or CD8+ T cells sorted from blood, obtained in a trial of the OX40 agonist ivuxolimab. These receptors all stem from an adult with an advanced solid tumor such as melanoma, head and neck, liver or kidney cancer.

In this sample, this clone turned up a few times. The genes are TRBV5-1 and TRBJ2-5, with 16 bases that match TRBD2. The CDR3 sequence is 19 residues long. J gave up 0 bases and V 2 bases, and 7 bases lay outside the gene matches. From germline, CDR1 is SGHRS and CDR2 YFSETQ. This CDR3 is CASSFSGLAGGGYQETQYF. The DNA for the CDR3 is TGCGCCAGCAGCTTTTCGGGACTAGCGGGAGGGGGGTACCAAGAGACCCAGTACTTC. Filled out from reference TRBV5-1 and TRBJ2-5, the complete variable domain reads KAGVTQTPRYLIKTRGQQVTLSCSPISGHRSVSWYQQTPGQGLQFLFEYFSETQRNKGNFPGRFSGRQFSNSRSEMNVSTLELGDSALYLCASSFSGLAGGGYQETQYFGPGTRLLVL.

This rearrangement joins TRBV10-3 to TRBJ1-4; maybe TRBD1 (6 bases). V was shortened by 0 bases and J by 6 bases, with 11 bases between the two germline ends. This CDR3 comprises 15 residues. From germline, CDR1 is ENHRY and CDR2 SYGVKD. The CDR3 DNA reads as TGTGCCATCAGTGAGTCACAGGGCCGAGATGAAAAACTGTTTTTT. This sequence encodes CAISESQGRDEKLFF.

The gene calls are TRBV19 and TRBJ1-2; the D is unclear. V lost 7 bases, J lost 2 bases, and 8 bases lay in between. Germline lookup yields CDR1 LNHDA and CDR2 SQIVND (reference sequence). This CDR3 is built from 12 residues. In nucleotides, the CDR3 is TGTGCCAGTATGGAAGGAAACTATGGCTACACCTTC. Its translation is CASMEGNYGYTF.

Points on this clone: Because the CDR3's place on the DNA is in doubt, the DNA is left out and the CDR3 is given as listed by TCRdb. The V and J genes are TRBV30 and TRBJ2-7; the D call in the table, TRBD2, was not verified against the DNA. Ends included, the CDR3 has 12 residues. The V gene's germline CDR1 is GTSNPN and CDR2 SVGIG (reference sequence). The CDR3 reads CAWSVGAGTRYF.

The CDR3 bases are TGTGCCGCACGGGGACTGGTCGGATACGAGCAGTACTTC. Its translation: CAARGLVGYEQYF. This chain joins TRBV6-5 and TRBJ2-7; TRBD2 is a possible D gene (6 bases). The CDR3 contains 13 residues. Trimming pared 11 bases from V and 4 bases from J, leaving 18 bases between. CDR1 and CDR2 from the germline V gene are MNHEY and SVGAGI.

V is TRBV28 and J is TRBJ2-7, with TRBD1 identical over 8 bases. The V gene's germline CDR1 is MDHEN and CDR2 SYDVKM. V lost 7 bases to trimming and J lost 2 bases; unmatched junction nucleotides: 7. The CDR3 is made up of 14 amino acids. The DNA for the CDR3 is TGTGCCAGCACCTCCGGGACAGGTGCCTACGAGCAGTACTTC. It codes for CASTSGTGAYEQYF. Combining the CDR3 with reference TRBV28 and TRBJ2-7 gives the whole variable domain DVKVTQSSRYLVKRTGEKVFLECVQDMDHENMFWYRQDPGLGLRLIYFSYDVKMKEKGDIPEGYSVSREKKERFSLILESASTNQTSMYLCASTSGTGAYEQYFGPGTRLTVT.

For the CDR3, the DNA is TGTGCCAGCAGCTTGGCGGTACTAGCTGGCAATGAGCAGTTCTTC. Translated, it gives CASSLAVLAGNEQFF. The genes are TRBV5-5 and TRBJ2-1, with TRBD2 as a possible D gene (6 bases). The germline V gene has CDR1 SGHKS and CDR2 YYEKEE (reference sequence). V was pared by 0 bases and J by 6 bases, with 13 bases between. The CDR3 covers 15 residues.

The chain uses TRBV4-1 and TRBJ1-2, with 9 bases lining up with TRBD1. J was trimmed by 5 bases and V by 4 bases; bases with no gene match: 11. This CDR3 is built from 16 residues. Germline V gives CDR1 MGHRA, CDR2 YSYEKL. CDR3 amino acids: CASSRFEGTGTYGYTF. The CDR3 DNA is TGCGCCAGCAGCCGATTTGAAGGGACAGGGACTTATGGCTACACCTTC.

The rearrangement joins TRBV28 to TRBJ2-3; 11 bases match TRBD2. Germline V gene lookup returns CDR1 MDHEN and CDR2 SYDVKM. This CDR3 contains 15 residues. V dropped 9 bases and J dropped 2; count of bases not matched to a gene: 7. The CDR3 nucleotides read TGTGCCAGAATACCGGGACTAGCGGTCACAGATACGCAGTATTTT. It is translated as CARIPGLAVTDTQYF. Together with reference TRBV28 and TRBJ2-3, the CDR3 gives the full variable domain: DVKVTQSSRYLVKRTGEKVFLECVQDMDHENMFWYRQDPGLGLRLIYFSYDVKMKEKGDIPEGYSVSREKKERFSLILESASTNQTSMYLCARIPGLAVTDTQYFGPGTRLTVL.

The V call is TRBV6-5, the J call TRBJ1-2; 7 positions match TRBD1. The ends lost 5 bases at V and 4 bases at J; junction bases unmatched: 7. The CDR3 runs to 14 residues. Germline assignment: CDR1 MNHEY and CDR2 SVGAGI. DNA for the CDR3: TGTGCCAGCAGTGGGGGGACAGCTCGCTATGGCTACACCTTC. As protein: CASSGGTARYGYTF.

For this clone: Other DNA sequences of this sample code for an identical CDR3. This chain joins TRBV6-6 and TRBJ2-7; D not certain. The CDR3 length is 12 residues. CDR1 is MNHNY and CDR2 is SVGAGI in the germline V gene (reference sequence). Trimming shortened V by 6 bases and J by 5 bases, and 11 bases separated the two germline ends. CDR3 residues: CASRGTIHEQYF. The CDR3 DNA reads TGTGCCAGCAGAGGTACGATTCACGAGCAGTACTTC.